What follows is one T cell receptor beta chain and its context. Its cognate antigen is unknown. This sample was taken from a study of CXCR3-negative and CXCR3-positive naive CD8 T cells. Study-level results: Much lower diversity was found in memory CD8+ cells, while both naive subsets had comparably high diversity. TRBV-TRBJ usage was similar across naive CXCR3 subsets but distinct in memory cells. When CXCR3-positive naive cells were set against CXCR3-negative naive cells, the former had more hydrophobic TRB CDR3s.

Carrying UMI labels, the TRB cDNA libraries were prepared through 5' RACE. TCRdb reanalyzed the 5' RACE reads and collapses them to one entry per CDR3 protein, without DNA. Listed are around 160,000 distinct CDR3 sequences; approximately 0.28% falls within the top ten. CDR1 is SGHRS and CDR2 is YFSETQ in the germline V gene. The CDR3 extends over 14 amino acids. Sequenced: naive CXCR3+ CD8+ T cells from blood. Indicated subset: CD45RO-CCR7+CD27+CD95- naive CD8+ T cells expressing CXCR3 (TNR3+). The origin of this receptor is a human donor in good health. Some clones in this sample may be carry-over from other donors' samples. The J gene is TRBJ2-5, the V gene TRBV5-1. The CDR3 sequence: CASSLEQYQETQYF.